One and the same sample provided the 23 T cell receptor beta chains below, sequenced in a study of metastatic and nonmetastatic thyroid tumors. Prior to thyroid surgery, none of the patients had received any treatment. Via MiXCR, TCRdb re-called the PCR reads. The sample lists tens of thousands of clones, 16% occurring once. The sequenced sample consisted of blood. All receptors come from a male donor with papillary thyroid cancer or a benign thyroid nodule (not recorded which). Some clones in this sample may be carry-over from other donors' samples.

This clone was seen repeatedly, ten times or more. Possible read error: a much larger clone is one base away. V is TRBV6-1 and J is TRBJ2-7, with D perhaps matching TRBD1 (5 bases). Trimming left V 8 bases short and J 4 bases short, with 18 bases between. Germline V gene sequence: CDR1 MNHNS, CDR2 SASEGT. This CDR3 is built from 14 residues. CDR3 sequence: CASANGQGEYEQYF. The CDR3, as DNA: TGTGCCAGCGCCAACGGTCAGGGCGAATACGAGCAGTACTTC.

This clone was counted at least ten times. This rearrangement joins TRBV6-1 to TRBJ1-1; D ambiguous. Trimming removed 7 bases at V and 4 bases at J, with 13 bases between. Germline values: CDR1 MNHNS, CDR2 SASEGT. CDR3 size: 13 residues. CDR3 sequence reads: CASNLFRGTEAFF. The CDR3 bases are TGTGCCAGCAACTTATTTCGGGGCACTGAAGCTTTCTTT.

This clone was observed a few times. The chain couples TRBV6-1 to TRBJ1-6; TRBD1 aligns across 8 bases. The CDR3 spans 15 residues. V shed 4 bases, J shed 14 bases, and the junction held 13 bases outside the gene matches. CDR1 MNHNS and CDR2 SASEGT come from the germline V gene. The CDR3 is CASSAPDRAPYTLHF. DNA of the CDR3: TGTGCCAGCAGTGCTCCGGACAGGGCCCCTTATACCCTCCACTTT.

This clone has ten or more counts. The chain's CDR3 is CASSLGGPNEKLFF. In DNA, the CDR3 is TGTGCCAGCAGCCTAGGAGGGCCCAATGAAAAACTGTTTTTT. The genes are TRBV28 and TRBJ1-4; D ambiguous. The V end was cut by 6 bases, the J end by 5 bases, with 13 bases between. The CDR3 consists of 14 residues. CDR1 is MDHEN, CDR2 SYDVKM, per germline.

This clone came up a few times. CDR3 coding DNA: TGTGCCAGCAGTTACCGGGACAGCTACGAGCAGTACTTC. Translation gives CASSYRDSYEQYF. The chain is built from TRBV6-2 or TRBV6-3 and TRBJ2-7, with 7 bases identical to TRBD1. This CDR3 has 13 residues. The trim removed 2 bases at V and 3 bases at J, leaving 1 base unmatched. Germline values: CDR1 MNHEY, CDR2 SVGEGT.

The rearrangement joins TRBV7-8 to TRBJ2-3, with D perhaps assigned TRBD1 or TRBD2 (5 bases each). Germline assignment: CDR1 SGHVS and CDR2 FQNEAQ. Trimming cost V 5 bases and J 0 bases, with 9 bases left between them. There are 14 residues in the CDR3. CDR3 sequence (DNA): TGTGCCAGCAGCATGGGACCGAGCACAGATACGCAGTATTTT. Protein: CASSMGPSTDTQYF.

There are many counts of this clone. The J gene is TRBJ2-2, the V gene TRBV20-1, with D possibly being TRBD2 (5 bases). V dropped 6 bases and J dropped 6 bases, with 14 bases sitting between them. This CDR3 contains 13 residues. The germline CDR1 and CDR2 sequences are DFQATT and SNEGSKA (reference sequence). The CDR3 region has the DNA TGCAGTGCCCCCGAGGGTACCTCCGGGGAGCTGTTTTTT. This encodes CSAPEGTSGELFF.

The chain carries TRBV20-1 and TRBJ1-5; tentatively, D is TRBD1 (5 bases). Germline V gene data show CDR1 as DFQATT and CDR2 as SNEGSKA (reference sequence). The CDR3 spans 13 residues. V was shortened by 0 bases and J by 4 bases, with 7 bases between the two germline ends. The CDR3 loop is CSAREEGNQPQHF. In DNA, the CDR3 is TGCAGTGCTAGAGAAGAGGGGAATCAGCCCCAGCATTTT.

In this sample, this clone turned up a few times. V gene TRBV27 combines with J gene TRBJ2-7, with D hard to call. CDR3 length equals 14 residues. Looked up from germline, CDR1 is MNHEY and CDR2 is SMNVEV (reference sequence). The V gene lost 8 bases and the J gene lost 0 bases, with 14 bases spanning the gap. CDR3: CASPGGTFSYEQYF. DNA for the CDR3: TGTGCCAGCCCTGGTGGCACCTTCTCCTACGAGCAGTACTTC.

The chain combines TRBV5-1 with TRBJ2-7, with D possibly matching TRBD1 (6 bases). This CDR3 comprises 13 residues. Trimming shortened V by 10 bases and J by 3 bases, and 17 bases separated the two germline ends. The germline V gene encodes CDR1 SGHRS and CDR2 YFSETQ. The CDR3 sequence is CASSDSPYYEQYF. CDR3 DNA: TGCGCCTCATCGGACAGCCCTTACTACGAGCAGTACTTC. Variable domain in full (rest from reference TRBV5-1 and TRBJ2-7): KAGVTQTPRYLIKTRGQQVTLSCSPISGHRSVSWYQQTPGQGLQFLFEYFSETQRNKGNFPGRFSGRQFSNSRSEMNVSTLELGDSALYLCASSDSPYYEQYFGPGTRLTVT.

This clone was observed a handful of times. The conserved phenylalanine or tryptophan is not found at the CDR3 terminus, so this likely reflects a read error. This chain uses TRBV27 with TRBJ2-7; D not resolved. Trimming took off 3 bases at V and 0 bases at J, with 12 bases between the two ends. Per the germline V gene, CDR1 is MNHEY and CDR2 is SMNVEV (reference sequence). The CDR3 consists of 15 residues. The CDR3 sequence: CASSFTPTFSYEQYL. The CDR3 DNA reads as TGTGCCAGCAGTTTTACCCCTACATTCTCCTACGAGCAGTACCTC.

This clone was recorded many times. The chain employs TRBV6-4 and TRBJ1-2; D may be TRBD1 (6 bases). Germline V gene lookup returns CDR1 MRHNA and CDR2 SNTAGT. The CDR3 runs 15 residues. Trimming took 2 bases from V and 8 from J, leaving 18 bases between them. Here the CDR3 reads CASSDTPQGLGGYTF. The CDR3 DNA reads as TGTGCCAGCAGTGACACCCCACAGGGCCTAGGAGGCTACACCTTC.

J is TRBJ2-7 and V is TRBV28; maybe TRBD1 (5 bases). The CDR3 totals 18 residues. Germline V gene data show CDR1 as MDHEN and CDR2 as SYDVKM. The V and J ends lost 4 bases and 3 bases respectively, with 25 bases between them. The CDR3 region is CASSSYGQGRSVNYEQYF. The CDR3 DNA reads TGTGCCAGCAGTTCATATGGGCAGGGCCGGAGTGTAAACTACGAGCAGTACTTC.

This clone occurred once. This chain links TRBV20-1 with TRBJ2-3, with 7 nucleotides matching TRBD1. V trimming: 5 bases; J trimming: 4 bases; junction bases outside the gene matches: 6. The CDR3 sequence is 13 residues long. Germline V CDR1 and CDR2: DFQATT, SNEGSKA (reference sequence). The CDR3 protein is CSAGTVRADTQYF. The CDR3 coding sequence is TGCAGTGCTGGGACAGTAAGAGCAGATACGCAGTATTTT.

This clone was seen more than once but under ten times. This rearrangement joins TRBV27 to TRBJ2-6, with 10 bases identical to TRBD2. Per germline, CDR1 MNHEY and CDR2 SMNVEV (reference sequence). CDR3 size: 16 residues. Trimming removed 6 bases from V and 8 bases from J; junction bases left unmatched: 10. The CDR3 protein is CASSTIQAGGSNVLTF. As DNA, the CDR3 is TGTGCCAGCAGCACCATACAAGCGGGAGGGTCCAACGTCCTGACTTTC.

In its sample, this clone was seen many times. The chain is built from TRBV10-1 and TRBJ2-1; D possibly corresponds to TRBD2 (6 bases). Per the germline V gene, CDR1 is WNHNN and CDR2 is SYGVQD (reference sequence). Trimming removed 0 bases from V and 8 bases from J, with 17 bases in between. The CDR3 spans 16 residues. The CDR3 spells CASSESRGGARDEQFF. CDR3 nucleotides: TGCGCCAGCAGTGAGTCTCGGGGAGGTGCTAGGGATGAGCAGTTCTTC.

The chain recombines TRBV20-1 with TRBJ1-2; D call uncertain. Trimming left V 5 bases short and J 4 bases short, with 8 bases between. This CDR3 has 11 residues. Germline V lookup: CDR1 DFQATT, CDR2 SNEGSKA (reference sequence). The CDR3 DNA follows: TGCAGTGCTTTTCGTAGCTATGGCTACACCTTC. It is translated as CSAFRSYGYTF.

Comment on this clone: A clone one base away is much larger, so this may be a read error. CDR3 residues: CASSFGGPGTGNTIYF. The CDR3, as DNA: TGCGCCAGCAGCTTTGGCGGTCCTGGGACAGGAAACACCATATATTTT. V gene TRBV5-1 combines with J gene TRBJ1-3, with D tentatively TRBD1 (6 bases). Trimming shortened V by 2 bases and J by 4 bases, and 16 bases separated the two germline ends. This CDR3 is built from 16 residues. In germline, CDR1 is SGHRS, CDR2 YFSETQ.

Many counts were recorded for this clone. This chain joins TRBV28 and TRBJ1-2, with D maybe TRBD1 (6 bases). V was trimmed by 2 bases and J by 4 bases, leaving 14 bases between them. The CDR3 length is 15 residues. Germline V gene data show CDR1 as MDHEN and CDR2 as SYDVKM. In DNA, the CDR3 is TGTGCCAGCAGTTTAGACGGGAAAGGGGGCTATGGCTACACCTTC. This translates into CASSLDGKGGYGYTF.

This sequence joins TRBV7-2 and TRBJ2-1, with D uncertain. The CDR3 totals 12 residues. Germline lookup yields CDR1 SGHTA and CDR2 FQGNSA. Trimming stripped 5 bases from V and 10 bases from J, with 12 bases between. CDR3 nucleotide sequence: TGTGCCAGCAGCCCTAATCTGGGGGAGCAGTTCTTC. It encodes CASSPNLGEQFF.

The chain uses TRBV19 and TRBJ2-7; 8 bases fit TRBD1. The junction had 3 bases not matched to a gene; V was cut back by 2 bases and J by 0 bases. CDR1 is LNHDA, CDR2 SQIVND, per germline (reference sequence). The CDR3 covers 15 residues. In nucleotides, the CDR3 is TGTGCCAGTAGTATATCAGGACAGGGCTCCTACGAGCAGTACTTC. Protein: CASSISGQGSYEQYF.

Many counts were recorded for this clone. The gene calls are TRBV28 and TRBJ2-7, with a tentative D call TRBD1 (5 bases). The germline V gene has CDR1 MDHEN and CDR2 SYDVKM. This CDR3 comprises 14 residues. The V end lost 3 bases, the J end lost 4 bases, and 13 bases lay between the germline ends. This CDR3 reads CASSFSTGSYEQYF. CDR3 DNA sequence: TGTGCCAGCAGTTTTTCCACAGGTTCTTACGAGCAGTACTTC.

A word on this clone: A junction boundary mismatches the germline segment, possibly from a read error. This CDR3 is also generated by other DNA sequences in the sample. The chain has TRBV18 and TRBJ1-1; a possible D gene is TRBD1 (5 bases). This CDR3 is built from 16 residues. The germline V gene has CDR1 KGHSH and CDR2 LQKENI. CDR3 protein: CASSLGRRVVSAEAFF. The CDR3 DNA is TGTGCCAGTTCACTGGGGCGCCGGGTGGTAAGCGCTGAAGCTTTCTTT.